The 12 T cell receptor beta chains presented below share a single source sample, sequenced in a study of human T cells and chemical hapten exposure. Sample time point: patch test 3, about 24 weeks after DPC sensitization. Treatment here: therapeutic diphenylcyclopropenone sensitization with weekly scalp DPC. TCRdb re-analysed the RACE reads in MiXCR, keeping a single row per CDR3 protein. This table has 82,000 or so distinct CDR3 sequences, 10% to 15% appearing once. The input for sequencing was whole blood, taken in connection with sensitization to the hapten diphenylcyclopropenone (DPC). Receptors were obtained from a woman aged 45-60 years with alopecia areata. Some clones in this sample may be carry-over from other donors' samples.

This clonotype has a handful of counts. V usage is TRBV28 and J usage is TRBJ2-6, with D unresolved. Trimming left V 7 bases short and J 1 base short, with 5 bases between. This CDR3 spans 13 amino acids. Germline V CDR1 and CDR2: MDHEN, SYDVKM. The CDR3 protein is CASTRSGANVLTF. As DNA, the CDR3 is TGTGCCAGCACCAGATCTGGGGCCAACGTCCTGACTTTC.

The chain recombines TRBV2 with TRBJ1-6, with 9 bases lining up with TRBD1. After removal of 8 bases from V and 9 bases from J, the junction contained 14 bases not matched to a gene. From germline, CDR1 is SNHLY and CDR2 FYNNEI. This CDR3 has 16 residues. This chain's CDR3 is CASSSGTGFSRSPLHF. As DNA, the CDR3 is TGTGCCAGCTCCTCCGGGACAGGGTTCTCGCGTTCACCCCTCCACTTT.

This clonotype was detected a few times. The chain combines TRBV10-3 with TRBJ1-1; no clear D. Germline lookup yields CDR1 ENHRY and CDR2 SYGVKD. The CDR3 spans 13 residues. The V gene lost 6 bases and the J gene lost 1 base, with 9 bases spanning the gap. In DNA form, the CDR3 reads TGTGCCATCAGCATGGACGGGAACACTGAAGCTTTCTTT. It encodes CAISMDGNTEAFF.

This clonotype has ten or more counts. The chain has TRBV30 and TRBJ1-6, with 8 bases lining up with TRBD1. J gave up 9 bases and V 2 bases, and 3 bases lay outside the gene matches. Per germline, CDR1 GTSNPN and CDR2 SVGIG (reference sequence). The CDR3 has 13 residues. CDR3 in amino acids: CAWSTGQGSPLHF. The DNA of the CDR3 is TGTGCCTGGAGTACCGGACAGGGTTCACCCCTCCACTTT.

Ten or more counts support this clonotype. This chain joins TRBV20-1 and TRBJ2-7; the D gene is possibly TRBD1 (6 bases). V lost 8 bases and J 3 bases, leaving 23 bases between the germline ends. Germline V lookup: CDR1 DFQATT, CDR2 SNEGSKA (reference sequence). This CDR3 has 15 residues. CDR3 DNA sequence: TGCAGTACAAAGATGGGGGCTAGCAGCCGCTACGAGCAGTACTTC. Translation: CSTKMGASSRYEQYF.

CDR3 bases: TGTGCCAGCAAGCCTCCGGGCCCAGTCCCCTACGAGCAGTACTTC. Protein product: CASKPPGPVPYEQYF. The chain carries TRBV6-4 and TRBJ2-7; D remains ambiguous. The CDR3 loop spans 15 amino acids. Germline values: CDR1 MRHNA, CDR2 SNTAGT. Trimming shortened V by 7 bases and J by 2 bases, and 18 bases separated the two germline ends.

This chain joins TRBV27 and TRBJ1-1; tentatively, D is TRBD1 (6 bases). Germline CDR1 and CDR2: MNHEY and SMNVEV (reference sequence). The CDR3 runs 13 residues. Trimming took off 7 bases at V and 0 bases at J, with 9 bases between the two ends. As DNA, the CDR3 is TGTGCCAGCACCGGACAGCTGAACACTGAAGCTTTCTTT. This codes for CASTGQLNTEAFF.

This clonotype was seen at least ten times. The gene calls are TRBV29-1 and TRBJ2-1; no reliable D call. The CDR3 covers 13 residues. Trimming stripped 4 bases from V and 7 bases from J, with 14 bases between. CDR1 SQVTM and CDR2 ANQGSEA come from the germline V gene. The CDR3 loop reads CSVAAVPRNEQFF. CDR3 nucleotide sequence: TGCAGCGTTGCCGCGGTACCGCGTAATGAGCAGTTCTTC.

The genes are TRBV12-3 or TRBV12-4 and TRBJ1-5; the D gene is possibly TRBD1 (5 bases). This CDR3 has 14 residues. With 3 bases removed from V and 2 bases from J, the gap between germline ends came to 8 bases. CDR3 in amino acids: CASSFRGGNQPQHF. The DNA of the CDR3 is TGTGCCAGCAGTTTTAGGGGAGGCAATCAGCCCCAGCATTTT.

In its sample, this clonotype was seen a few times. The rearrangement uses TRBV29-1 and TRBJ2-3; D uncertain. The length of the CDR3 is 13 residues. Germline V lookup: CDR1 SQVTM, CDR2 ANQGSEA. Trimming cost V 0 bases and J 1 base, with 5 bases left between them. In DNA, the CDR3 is TGCAGCGTTGAAGAGTCTGGCACAGATACGCAGTATTTT. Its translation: CSVEESGTDTQYF.

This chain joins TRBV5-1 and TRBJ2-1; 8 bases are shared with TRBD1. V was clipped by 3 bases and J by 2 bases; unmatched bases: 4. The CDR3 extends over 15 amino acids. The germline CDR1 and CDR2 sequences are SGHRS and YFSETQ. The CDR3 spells CASSSGQGPYNEQFF. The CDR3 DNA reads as TGCGCCAGCAGCTCCGGACAGGGACCCTACAATGAGCAGTTCTTC.

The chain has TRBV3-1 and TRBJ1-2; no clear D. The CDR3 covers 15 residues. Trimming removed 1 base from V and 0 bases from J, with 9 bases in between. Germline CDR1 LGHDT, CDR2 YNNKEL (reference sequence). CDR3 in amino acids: CASSQAAGSNYGYTF. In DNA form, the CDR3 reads TGTGCCAGCAGCCAAGCGGCAGGATCTAACTATGGCTACACCTTC. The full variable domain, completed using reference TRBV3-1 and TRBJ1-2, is DTAVSQTPKYLVTQMGNDKSIKCEQNLGHDTMYWYKQDSKKFLKIMFSYNNKELIINETVPNRFSPKSPDKAHLNLHINSLELGDSAVYFCASSQAAGSNYGYTFGSGTRLTVV.